The source of this T cell receptor (beta chain) is a study of tumor-infiltrating lymphocytes in glioblastoma multiforme. Overall study findings and caveats: TCR plus mutation findings rest on a single glioblastoma patient. Detected clone frequencies may not reflect cell counts, being RNA-based.

The V gene end was trimmed by 8 bases and the J gene end by 5 bases; junction bases not matched to a gene: 10. CDR3 length equals 16 residues. CDR1 SGHVS and CDR2 FQNEAQ come from the germline V gene. Multiple V-beta primers and a C-beta primer amplified TCRB from RNA. Input was 0.5 ug total RNA, reverse-transcribed with a C-beta primer. No unique molecular identifiers were described for these TCRB libraries. One entry per CDR3 protein results from TCRdb running MiXCR on the multiplex PCR reads. The sample carries about 11,000 distinct CDR3 sequences, roughly 71% recorded once. This clonotype was recorded many times. The target antigen is unknown.

The chain recombines TRBV7-8 with TRBJ2-1; 12 positions match TRBD2. This clonotype was sampled from a male donor with glioblastoma. Material for sequencing was brain tumor tissue. CDR3 in DNA: TGTGCCAGCGGACGCGTTGGACTAGCGGGGAACAATGAGCAGTTCTTC. Protein product: CASGRVGLAGNNEQFF.